The entry below gives a single T cell receptor (beta chain) sequence along with its context. Its antigen remains unidentified. This sample stems from a study of shared clonotypes between healthy human individuals. Study-wide background: CD4 naive and CD4 memory each took three plates per donor, while CD8 naive took two and CD8 memory one.

Data came from immunoSEQ multiplex PCR; TCRdb stores just in-frame clones and leaves some out. The table records around 2.1 million clones, approximately 94% of them present only once. Regarding the study as a whole: Among non-shared clonotypes, generation probabilities were lower than among those shared by all four donors.

The naive CD8 subset, CD45RO-negative cells positively selected for CCR7, excluded terminally differentiated effector memory CD45RA+ cells. Germline V gene lookup returns CDR1 LNHDA and CDR2 SQIVND (reference sequence). V lost 5 bases and J 7 bases, leaving 16 bases between the germline ends. The CDR3 is made up of 14 amino acids. The receptor was isolated from a young man in good health. Some clones in this sample may be carry-over from other donors' samples. The chain employs TRBV19 and TRBJ2-3, with D tentatively TRBD2 (5 bases). Sequenced sample: naive CD8+ T cells from PBMCs. The CDR3 reads CASSAGDWGYTQYF. For the CDR3, the DNA is TGTGCCAGTAGTGCCGGGGATTGGGGATATACGCAGTATTTT.